This is a list of T cell receptor beta chains from one sample in a study of identical twins. TCRdb fed the 5' RACE reads into MiXCR, producing one record per CDR3 protein. The table has 280,000 or so distinct CDR3 sequences, 6.5% to 9.5% seen once. These data also formed part of another study, on yellow fever vaccine responses in identical twins.

Sequencing input: memory (CD45RO+) T cells sorted from blood. The receptors derive from a woman under 30 in good health. Both conserved end residues are part of each CDR3. D genes are given only for firm matches. Clone size is shown for a subset of rows, as once, few, many or a class of expanded clone.

TRBV7-9,many,TRBJ1-1,NA,CASSLAQSTEAFF,TGTGCCAGCAGCCTAGCACAGAGTACTGAAGCTTTCTTT
TRBV12-3/TRBV12-4,NA,TRBJ2-1,NA,CTSSLSSRGLGGGNNEQFF,TGTACCAGCAGTTTAAGTTCTCGGGGGTTAGGGGGTGGAAACAATGAGCAGTTCTTC
TRBV23-1,NA,TRBJ2-7,NA,CASSQGDSQYF,TGCGCCAGCAGTCAAGGAGACTCGCAGTACTTC
TRBV6-1,many,TRBJ2-5,NA,CASTLRGGETQYF,TGTGCCAGCACACTGAGGGGGGGGGAGACCCAGTACTTC
TRBV20-1,NA,TRBJ1-2,TRBD1,CSARTGENGYTF,TGCAGTGCGCGGACAGGGGAGAATGGCTACACCTTC
TRBV24-1,NA,TRBJ2-5,TRBD2,CATGLAETQYF,TGTGCCACTGGACTAGCGGAGACCCAGTACTTC
TRBV5-1,many,TRBJ2-6,NA,CASSLRVSGANVLTF,TGCGCCAGCAGCTTGAGGGTTTCCGGGGCCAACGTCCTGACTTTC
TRBV5-6,NA,TRBJ1-2,NA,CASSLVFPLVVDNYGYTF,TGTGCCAGCAGCTTGGTTTTTCCCCTGGTAGTGGACAACTATGGCTACACCTTC
TRBV3-1,NA,TRBJ2-1,NA,CASSLTSKSNEQFF,TGTGCCAGCAGTCTTACTAGTAAAAGCAATGAGCAGTTCTTC
TRBV6-1,many,TRBJ2-5,TRBD2,CASSELAGGGETQYF,TGTGCCAGCAGTGAACTAGCGGGAGGGGGAGAGACCCAGTACTTC
TRBV27,many,TRBJ1-1,TRBD1,CASSFTGTGGVVEAFF,TGTGCCAGCAGCTTCACCGGGACAGGGGGCGTTGTTGAAGCTTTCTTT
TRBV28,NA,TRBJ2-7,NA,CASSSGGLLYEQYF,TGTGCCAGCAGTTCCGGTGGGCTGCTTTACGAGCAGTACTTC
TRBV24-1,NA,TRBJ1-1,TRBD1,CATSQHSTGGVTEAFF,TGTGCCACCAGCCAGCACTCGACAGGGGGAGTCACTGAAGCTTTCTTT
TRBV5-1,many,TRBJ2-1,NA,CASPHDKRSYNEQFF,TGCGCCAGCCCCCATGACAAACGTTCTTACAATGAGCAGTTCTTC
TRBV20-1,many,TRBJ2-7,TRBD2,CSAGEAGGWYEQYF,TGCAGTGCCGGCGAAGCGGGAGGGTGGTACGAGCAGTACTTC
TRBV12-3/TRBV12-4,many,TRBJ2-7,NA,CASSFGGIYEQYF,TGTGCCAGCAGTTTCGGAGGGATCTACGAGCAGTACTTC
TRBV4-1,many,TRBJ2-1,NA,CASSIEPGTYNEQFF,TGCGCCAGCAGCATCGAACCGGGGACCTACAATGAGCAGTTCTTC
TRBV12-3/TRBV12-4,many,TRBJ2-3,TRBD2,CASTRAGGVDTQYF,TGTGCCAGCACTCGCGCGGGAGGGGTAGATACGCAGTATTTT
TRBV24-1,few,TRBJ1-2,NA,CATSDSRGVNYGYTF,TGTGCCACCAGTGACTCGCGGGGCGTTAACTATGGCTACACCTTC
TRBV20-1,NA,TRBJ2-2,TRBD2,CSAGLAGPNTGELFF,TGCAGTGCAGGACTAGCGGGGCCGAACACCGGGGAGCTGTTTTTT
TRBV11-1,many,TRBJ2-5,TRBD2,CASSLDMLAGTLEETQYF,TGTGCCAGCAGCTTAGATATGCTAGCGGGTACATTAGAAGAGACCCAGTACTTC
TRBV29-1,many,TRBJ1-2,TRBD1,CSVGTGASVDYGYTF,TGCAGCGTTGGGACAGGGGCCTCAGTGGACTATGGCTACACCTTC
TRBV7-3,NA,TRBJ2-1,TRBD2,CASSLQALAGATYNEQFF,TGTGCCAGCAGCTTGCAGGCCCTAGCGGGCGCTACCTACAATGAGCAGTTCTTC
TRBV7-2,few,TRBJ2-5,TRBD1,CASSFPDREETQYF,TGTGCCAGCAGCTTCCCGGACAGGGAGGAGACCCAGTACTTC
TRBV7-2,NA,TRBJ2-7,TRBD2,CASSPGRGFYEQYF,TGTGCCAGCAGCCCCGGGCGGGGGTTCTACGAGCAGTACTTC
TRBV7-9,few,TRBJ1-2,NA,CASSDLDTGYTF,TGTGCCAGCAGCGACTTGGATACGGGCTACACCTTC
TRBV28,many,TRBJ1-5,NA,CASSFVQGHGPQHF,TGTGCCAGCAGTTTTGTGCAGGGCCATGGGCCCCAGCATTTT
TRBV20-1,few,TRBJ2-1,NA,CSTQVPGRMNEQFF,TGCAGTACTCAGGTTCCGGGACGGATGAATGAGCAGTTCTTC
TRBV18,NA,TRBJ1-6,NA,CASSHASGPLHF,TGTGCCAGCTCGCACGCCTCGGGACCCCTCCACTTT
TRBV28,NA,TRBJ2-2,NA,CATHTTGELFF,TGTGCCACGCATACAACCGGGGAGCTGTTTTTT
TRBV3-1,NA,TRBJ2-5,TRBD2,CASSQDLGQAGGDWETQYF,TGTGCCAGCAGCCAAGACCTAGGCCAAGCGGGGGGGGATTGGGAGACCCAGTACTTC
TRBV10-2,NA,TRBJ1-2,NA,CASSESFEYLNGYTF,TGCGCCAGCAGTGAATCATTCGAGTACCTAAATGGCTACACCTTC
TRBV19,NA,TRBJ1-5,TRBD1,CATLDRVSNQPQHF,TGTGCCACTCTGGACAGGGTTAGCAATCAGCCCCAGCATTTT
TRBV7-2,many,TRBJ2-5,TRBD2,CASSVSGTQETQYF,TGTGCCAGCAGCGTTAGCGGGACTCAAGAGACCCAGTACTTC
TRBV28,few,TRBJ1-3,NA,CASGGTFSGNTIYF,TGTGCCAGCGGTGGGACATTCTCTGGAAACACCATATATTTT
TRBV5-1,many,TRBJ2-5,NA,CASSLVENQETQYF,TGCGCCAGCAGCTTGGTGGAGAACCAAGAGACCCAGTACTTC
TRBV15,few,TRBJ2-1,NA,CATSRVATPGPYNEQFF,TGTGCCACCAGCAGAGTTGCGACACCGGGACCCTACAATGAGCAGTTCTTC
TRBV20-1,many,TRBJ1-1,TRBD1,CSATPGGSHTEAFF,TGCAGTGCGACCCCAGGGGGGAGTCACACTGAAGCTTTCTTT
TRBV7-8,many,TRBJ2-1,TRBD2,CASSLGSGLAGDSSYNEQFF,TGTGCCAGCAGCTTAGGCTCGGGACTAGCGGGGGATAGCTCCTACAATGAGCAGTTCTTC
TRBV5-6,many,TRBJ2-1,TRBD2,CASSLIPGLAYEQFF,TGTGCCAGCAGCCTCATTCCGGGACTAGCATATGAGCAGTTCTTC
TRBV4-1,few,TRBJ2-2,NA,CASSGIGYLNTGELFF,TGCGCCAGCAGCGGAATAGGCTACTTGAACACCGGGGAGCTGTTTTTT
TRBV6-1,NA,TRBJ2-3,NA,CASNRGGRTDTQYF,TGTGCCAGCAACCGTGGGGGGCGTACAGATACGCAGTATTTT